The 20 T cell receptor beta chains below were found in one sample sequenced in a study of blood T cells in healthy people across ages. Combining a sample-barcoded 5' primer with a J-beta primer mix, a second PCR ran for roughly 6 to 12 cycles. One entry per CDR3 protein results from TCRdb running MiXCR on the 5' RACE reads. Of 1,300,000 or so distinct CDR3 sequences listed, 45% to 70% were seen once; the top ten hold 5.5% to 8%. Sequencing was done on a sample of blood. Receptor source: a man between 18 and 35 years old in good health.

The V call is TRBV20-1, the J call TRBJ2-2; TRBD2 matches 7 bases. Germline V gives CDR1 DFQATT, CDR2 SNEGSKA (reference sequence). The CDR3 contains 15 residues. The J segment lost 7 bases and the V segment lost 0 bases, leaving 8 bases of the junction unmatched. The CDR3 DNA reads TGCAGTGCTAGAGATCCGGGCGGGAGTGGCGGGGAGCTGTTTTTT. It encodes CSARDPGGSGGELFF.

The chain links TRBV27 to TRBJ1-6, with D maybe TRBD1 (5 bases). The germline gives CDR1 MNHEY, CDR2 SMNVEV (reference sequence). The length of the CDR3 is 17 residues. Trimming pared 2 bases from V and 10 bases from J, leaving 21 bases between. CDR3 nucleotide sequence: TGTGCCAGCAGTTTAAGGGGACCCCCAGGGTTTGGGTCACCCCTCCACTTT. Its translation: CASSLRGPPGFGSPLHF.

V and J are TRBV9 and TRBJ2-5, with 13 nucleotides matching TRBD2. Germline CDR1 SGDLS, CDR2 YYNGEE. CDR3 length equals 16 residues. V lost 1 base, J lost 4 bases, and 4 bases stayed unmatched. The chain's CDR3 is CASSVTSGRAGETQYF. The CDR3 region has the DNA TGTGCCAGCAGCGTAACTAGCGGGAGGGCTGGAGAGACCCAGTACTTC.

The CDR3 nucleotides read TGTGCCAGCAGCTTAGTATCCACAAGGTACCAAGAGACCCAGTACTTC. Its protein product is CASSLVSTRYQETQYF. V and J are TRBV7-9 and TRBJ2-5; no clear D. The CDR3 has 16 amino acids. Germline values: CDR1 SEHNR, CDR2 FQNEAQ (reference sequence). Trimming stripped 1 base from V and 0 bases from J, with 12 bases between.

The sample holds a few counts of this clonotype. The genes are TRBV27 and TRBJ2-3; 9 bases fit TRBD1. This CDR3 has 16 residues. V was clipped by 3 bases and J by 6 bases; unmatched bases: 10. Per germline, CDR1 MNHEY and CDR2 SMNVEV (reference sequence). The DNA for the CDR3 is TGTGCCAGCAGTTTGACCGACGGGACAGGGCCCGATACGCAGTATTTT. This translates into CASSLTDGTGPDTQYF.

The CDR3 protein is CASSLLAEGSGTQYF. The CDR3 DNA sequence: TGTGCCAGCAGCTTACTCGCGGAAGGGTCCGGTACGCAGTATTTT. This chain joins TRBV11-2 and TRBJ2-3; no firm D call. Between the trimmed V and J ends, which lost 2 bases and 8 bases, there was a span of 17 bases. The CDR3 runs 15 residues. The germline V gene has CDR1 SGHAT and CDR2 FQNNGV.

This clonotype was detected a few times. The chain carries TRBV6-5 and TRBJ1-5; 9 nucleotides align to TRBD1. The CDR3 loop spans 14 amino acids. With 5 bases clipped from V and 2 bases from J, the junction kept 1 base outside the gene matches. Germline lookup yields CDR1 MNHEY and CDR2 SVGAGI. The CDR3 nucleotides are TGTGCCAGCAGTACAGGGGGCGGCAATCAGCCCCAGCATTTT. This encodes CASSTGGGNQPQHF.

This rearrangement joins TRBV27 to TRBJ2-1; 7 nucleotides agree with TRBD2. From germline, CDR1 is MNHEY and CDR2 SMNVEV (reference sequence). The J segment lost 8 bases and the V segment lost 2 bases, leaving 6 bases of the junction unmatched. This CDR3 is built from 14 residues. The CDR3 protein is CASSLAGVPYEQFF. CDR3 coding DNA: TGTGCCAGCAGTTTAGCGGGAGTCCCTTATGAGCAGTTCTTC.

This chain uses TRBV15 with TRBJ2-7; 8 bases are shared with TRBD1. This CDR3 spans 15 amino acids. J was trimmed by 2 bases and V by 1 base; bases with no gene match: 4. The germline V gene encodes CDR1 LNHNV and CDR2 YYDKDF (reference sequence). The CDR3 loop reads CATSRGTGFAYEQYF. The CDR3 DNA reads as TGTGCCACCAGCAGAGGGACAGGGTTCGCCTACGAGCAGTACTTC.

V and J are TRBV12-5 and TRBJ2-5; 13 positions match TRBD2. Germline V CDR1 and CDR2: LGHNT, FRNRAP. Unmatched junction bases numbered 6, after V lost 5 bases and J lost 3 bases. This CDR3 has 16 amino acids. The CDR3 coding sequence is TGTGCTAGTGGTCCACCACTAGCGGGAGGGAAAGAGACCCAGTACTTC. Translating it yields CASGPPLAGGKETQYF.

V gene TRBV6-5 combines with J gene TRBJ2-7; 10 positions agree with TRBD1. This CDR3 has 14 amino acids. The germline gives CDR1 MNHEY, CDR2 SVGAGI. The V segment lost 2 bases and the J segment 7 bases; nucleotides outside the gene matches: 5. The CDR3 DNA sequence: TGTGCCAGCAGTTACGGGACAGGGGTTAGGGAGCAGTACTTC. As protein: CASSYGTGVREQYF.

V and J are TRBV6-1 and TRBJ2-3; tentative D call: TRBD1 (6 bases). V was trimmed by 8 bases and J by 1 base, leaving 25 bases between them. There are 18 residues in the CDR3. From germline, CDR1 is MNHNS and CDR2 SASEGT. The CDR3 protein is CASGGRGATNGGTDTQYF. CDR3 sequence (DNA): TGTGCCAGCGGGGGCAGGGGCGCCACTAACGGCGGCACAGATACGCAGTATTTT.

The CDR3 DNA follows: TGCAGTGCTAGGACAGGGGGTTGGGGCAATCAGCCCCAGCATTTT. Translated, it gives CSARTGGWGNQPQHF. J is TRBJ1-5 and V is TRBV20-1, with 9 bases matching TRBD1. With 3 bases clipped from V and 2 bases from J, the junction kept 5 bases outside the gene matches. Per germline, CDR1 DFQATT and CDR2 SNEGSKA (reference sequence). This CDR3 contains 15 residues.

The rearrangement joins TRBV10-3 to TRBJ2-1; D is undetermined. The CDR3 extends over 15 amino acids. The germline V and J ends were trimmed by 6 bases and 0 bases, with 12 bases remaining between them. Germline V lookup: CDR1 ENHRY, CDR2 SYGVKD. The CDR3 protein is CAIRRYASSYNEQFF. In DNA form, the CDR3 reads TGTGCCATCAGGAGATACGCGAGCTCCTACAATGAGCAGTTCTTC.

This clonotype was seen a handful of times. The chain has TRBV25-1 and TRBJ1-6, with D unclear. Germline V lookup: CDR1 MGHDK, CDR2 SYGVNS. CDR3 length: 14 amino acids. Between the trimmed V and J ends, which lost 5 bases and 10 bases, there was a span of 15 bases. In DNA form, the CDR3 reads TGTGCCAGCAGTCTTACGCTTGTCGGGTCACCCCTCCACTTT. Amino acid sequence: CASSLTLVGSPLHF.

The genes are TRBV28 and TRBJ2-7; tentatively, D is TRBD2 (7 bases). V lost 6 bases and J 2 bases, leaving 23 bases between the germline ends. CDR1 and CDR2 (germline): MDHEN, SYDVKM. The CDR3 spans 17 residues. CDR3 residues: CASSLRGGEALTYEQYF. DNA for the CDR3: TGTGCCAGCAGCCTAAGGGGGGGGGAAGCCCTAACCTACGAGCAGTACTTC.

The chain couples TRBV6-1 to TRBJ1-2; D call uncertain. Trimming removed 1 base from V and 4 bases from J, with 16 bases in between. This CDR3 is 16 amino acids long. Germline V gene lookup returns CDR1 MNHNS and CDR2 SASEGT. As DNA, the CDR3 is TGTGCCAGCAGTGAAGTGGTTACCCCCGGGCCCTATGGCTACACCTTC. This codes for CASSEVVTPGPYGYTF.

This clonotype was counted a single time. The chain links TRBV5-1 to TRBJ1-1, with TRBD1 identical over 7 bases. Trimming at V came to 2 bases and at J to 0 bases, leaving 4 bases not matched to a gene. CDR3 length: 15 amino acids. The germline gives CDR1 SGHRS, CDR2 YFSETQ. The CDR3 protein is CASSLQTGMNTEAFF. The CDR3 bases are TGCGCCAGCAGCTTACAGACAGGGATGAACACTGAAGCTTTCTTT.

The chain uses TRBV7-2 and TRBJ2-2, with D possibly TRBD1 on 6 matching bases. The CDR3 has 19 residues. The ends were cut back, 5 bases at V and 1 base at J, with 23 bases in the middle. Germline CDR1 reads SGHTA; CDR2 reads FQGNSA. CDR3 sequence (DNA): TGTGCCAGCAGCCTTTACACAGGGCGTTTTGGCGAGAACACCGGGGAGCTGTTTTTT. Translated: CASSLYTGRFGENTGELFF.

The chain joins TRBV11-1 to TRBJ2-6; D is perhaps TRBD1 (6 bases). The germline V gene encodes CDR1 SGHAT and CDR2 FQDESV (reference sequence). The CDR3 loop spans 16 amino acids. The V gene lost 7 bases and the J gene lost 0 bases, with 13 bases spanning the gap. CDR3 loop: CASTGDGLSGANVLTF. CDR3 DNA: TGTGCCAGCACAGGGGACGGGCTCTCTGGGGCCAACGTCCTGACTTTC.